The 30 T cell receptor beta chains below were found in one sample sequenced in a study of cytotoxic CD8 clonotypes in ibrutinib-treated CLL. Some clones are missing from TCRdb's copy, which holds only in-frame ones; the method was immunoSEQ multiplex PCR. Of around 310,000 clones listed, about 80% are singletons. The sequencing here drew on PBMCs, taken before ibrutinib treatment. These receptors came from a human donor with chronic lymphocytic leukemia.

The J gene is TRBJ1-1, the V gene TRBV6-1; D may be TRBD1 (6 bases). CDR1 is MNHNS and CDR2 is SASEGT in the germline V gene. V lost 6 bases and J 6 bases, leaving 14 bases between the germline ends. The CDR3 has 13 residues. The DNA of the CDR3 is TGTGCCAGCAGAGTTTTACAGGGCTCTGAAGCTTTCTTT. Amino acids: CASRVLQGSEAFF.

V and J are TRBV15 and TRBJ2-7, with TRBD1 matching over 7 bases. Germline V gives CDR1 LNHNV, CDR2 YYDKDF (reference sequence). J was trimmed by 5 bases and V by 4 bases; bases with no gene match: 8. The CDR3 covers 14 residues. This CDR3 is CATSMRQGGDEQYF. The CDR3 region has the DNA TGTGCCACCAGCATGCGACAGGGCGGCGACGAGCAGTACTTC.

The CDR3 protein is CASSDLRGLTTDTQYF. Written as DNA, the CDR3 is TGTGCCAGCAGTGACCTCAGGGGCTTGACGACAGATACGCAGTATTTT. V is TRBV2 and J is TRBJ2-3; a possible D gene is TRBD1 (6 bases). This CDR3 is 16 amino acids long. Trimming pared 3 bases from V and 3 bases from J, leaving 16 bases between. In germline, CDR1 is SNHLY, CDR2 FYNNEI.

The V call is TRBV18, the J call TRBJ1-5; tentatively, D is TRBD1 (5 bases). Trimming stripped 3 bases from V and 0 bases from J, with 12 bases between. CDR1 is KGHSH, CDR2 LQKENI, per germline. There are 16 residues in the CDR3. CDR3 residues: CASSPRVYDSNQPQHF. CDR3 DNA sequence: TGTGCCAGCTCACCCAGGGTCTATGATAGCAATCAGCCCCAGCATTTT. The variable domain in full, with the rest retrieved from reference TRBV18 and TRBJ1-5, is NAGVMQNPRHLVRRRGQEARLRCSPMKGHSHVYWYRQLPEEGLKFMVYLQKENIIDESGMPKERFSAEFPKEGPSILRIQQVVRGDSAAYFCASSPRVYDSNQPQHFGDGTRLSIL.

CDR3 bases: TGTGCCAGCAGCTTAACCCCTCGGACAGGGGGGGAGACCCAGTACTTC. Its protein product is CASSLTPRTGGETQYF. The chain couples TRBV7-3 to TRBJ2-5; 10 nucleotides align to TRBD1. The germline V gene encodes CDR1 SGHTA and CDR2 FQGTGA. Trimming at V came to 0 bases and at J to 5 bases, leaving 6 bases not matched to a gene. The CDR3 covers 16 residues. Together with reference TRBV7-3 and TRBJ2-5, the CDR3 gives the full variable domain: GAGVSQTPSNKVTEKGKYVELRCDPISGHTALYWYRQSLGQGPEFLIYFQGTGAADDSGLPNDRFFAVRPEGSVSTLKIQRTERGDSAVYLCASSLTPRTGGETQYFGPGTRLLVL.

The chain combines TRBV29-1 with TRBJ2-3; 8 nucleotides align to TRBD2. V shed 8 bases and J 11 bases; nucleotides not matched to a gene: 12. The CDR3 sequence is 12 residues long. CDR1 is SQVTM, CDR2 ANQGSEA, per germline. The CDR3 loop reads CSIVREGPKQYF. CDR3 nucleotide sequence: TGCAGCATAGTTCGGGAGGGCCCAAAGCAGTATTTT.

The rearrangement links TRBV14 to TRBJ2-7; D remains unclear. The V gene's germline CDR1 is SGHDN and CDR2 FVKESK. Trimming cost V 4 bases and J 0 bases, with 16 bases left between them. The CDR3 length is 16 residues. The CDR3 sequence is CASSPECILLSYEQYF. CDR3 coding DNA: TGTGCCAGCAGCCCAGAATGCATACTCCTCTCCTACGAGCAGTACTTC. The full variable domain, its missing parts supplied by reference TRBV14 and TRBJ2-7, is EAGVTQFPSHSVIEKGQTVTLRCDPISGHDNLYWYRRVMGKEIKFLLHFVKESKQDESGMPNNRFLAERTGGTYSTLKVQPAELEDSGVYFCASSPECILLSYEQYFGPGTRLTVT.

The chain carries TRBV27 and TRBJ1-2; 8 positions agree with TRBD1. The germline CDR1 and CDR2 sequences are MNHEY and SMNVEV (reference sequence). The J segment lost 5 bases and the V segment lost 3 bases, leaving 5 bases of the junction unmatched. CDR3 length: 14 residues. Written as DNA, the CDR3 is TGTGCCAGCAGTTTTCTGGACAGGGAGTATGGCTACACCTTC. This codes for CASSFLDREYGYTF.

The genes are TRBV7-9 and TRBJ1-2; TRBD1 might be the D (5 bases). V shed 6 bases and J shed 1 base, with 12 bases lying between them. Germline V gene data show CDR1 as SEHNR and CDR2 as FQNEAQ (reference sequence). This CDR3 has 14 amino acids. The CDR3 bases are TGTGCCAGCAGTCCACAGGAATTTAACTATGGCTACACCTTC. Protein sequence: CASSPQEFNYGYTF.

The chain employs TRBV19 and TRBJ2-7; TRBD1 might be the D (5 bases). CDR1 and CDR2 (germline): LNHDA, SQIVND (reference sequence). Trimming pared 5 bases from V and 5 bases from J, leaving 16 bases between. The CDR3 contains 14 residues. This CDR3 is CASSSQGHTHEQYF. The CDR3 DNA sequence: TGTGCCAGTAGTTCTCAGGGCCATACCCACGAGCAGTACTTC.

This rearrangement joins TRBV7-2 to TRBJ2-6; the D gene is possibly TRBD1 (6 bases). Germline CDR1 SGHTA, CDR2 FQGNSA. The CDR3 length is 18 residues. Trimming stripped 6 bases from V and 0 bases from J, with 18 bases between. This CDR3 is CASRVGGRWSSGANVLTF. CDR3 coding DNA: TGTGCCAGCAGGGTAGGGGGTAGATGGAGCTCTGGGGCCAACGTCCTGACTTTC.

This chain connects TRBV4-3 to TRBJ1-1; D remains ambiguous. Germline CDR1 LGHNA, CDR2 YSLEER. Trimming took off 0 bases at V and 0 bases at J, with 5 bases between the two ends. The CDR3 is 14 residues long. The CDR3 region has the DNA TGCGCCAGCAGCCAAGATGCAATGAACACTGAAGCTTTCTTT. This codes for CASSQDAMNTEAFF.

This clone was picked up one time. This sequence joins TRBV19 and TRBJ2-3, with D unclear. CDR1 is LNHDA, CDR2 SQIVND, per germline (reference sequence). The CDR3 extends over 14 amino acids. As DNA, the CDR3 is TGTGCATACACTACAAGGAACTGTTCAGATACGCAGTATTTT. Its translation: CAYTTRNCSDTQYF.

V gene TRBV19 combines with J gene TRBJ1-2; 8 bases line up with TRBD1. Germline trimming cut 4 bases from V and 4 bases from J; bases unmatched to any gene: 11. The germline gives CDR1 LNHDA, CDR2 SQIVND (reference sequence). The length of the CDR3 is 16 residues. CDR3 residues: CASSKYQGALSYGYTF. DNA for the CDR3: TGTGCCAGTAGTAAATACCAGGGGGCGCTCAGCTATGGCTACACCTTC. Filled out from reference TRBV19 and TRBJ1-2, the complete variable domain reads DGGITQSPKYLFRKEGQNVTLSCEQNLNHDAMYWYRQDPGQGLRLIYYSQIVNDFQKGDIAEGYSVSREKKESFPLTVTSAQKNPTAFYLCASSKYQGALSYGYTFGSGTRLTVV.

The rearrangement joins TRBV5-1 to TRBJ2-5; 9 nucleotides line up with TRBD1. In germline, CDR1 is SGHRS, CDR2 YFSETQ. The CDR3 sequence is 14 residues long. After removal of 4 bases from V and 5 bases from J, the junction contained 6 bases not matched to a gene. In nucleotides, the CDR3 is TGCGCCAGCAGCCCCGGACAGGGGCGGGAGACCCAGTACTTC. As protein: CASSPGQGRETQYF.

CDR3: CASSPDWTEAFF. CDR3 coding DNA: TGCGCCAGCAGCCCCGACTGGACTGAAGCTTTCTTT. The chain joins TRBV5-1 to TRBJ1-1; D unresolved. From germline, CDR1 is SGHRS and CDR2 YFSETQ. V lost 4 bases to trimming and J lost 5 bases, with 9 bases between them. The CDR3 is 12 residues long.

The chain joins TRBV30 to TRBJ2-7; the D is unclear. Between the trimmed V and J ends, which lost 1 base and 3 bases, there was a span of 4 bases. The V gene's germline CDR1 is GTSNPN and CDR2 SVGIG (reference sequence). The CDR3 contains 11 residues. The CDR3 DNA reads TGTGCCTGGAGTGAGAACTACGAGCAGTACTTC. Protein sequence: CAWSENYEQYF.

This chain connects TRBV11-2 to TRBJ2-3; 7 bases line up with TRBD2. V lost 9 bases and J lost 0; bases outside the gene matches: 9. Germline loops: CDR1 SGHAT, CDR2 FQNNGV. The CDR3 is 15 residues long. DNA for the CDR3: TGTGCCAGAATGGGAGCGGGAACTAGCACAGATACGCAGTATTTT. Its protein is CARMGAGTSTDTQYF.

V is TRBV6-6 and J is TRBJ2-7, with 10 positions matching TRBD2. CDR1 and CDR2 from the germline V gene are MNHNY and SVGAGI (reference sequence). J gave up 0 bases and V 5 bases, and 4 bases lay outside the gene matches. The CDR3 runs 15 residues. The chain's CDR3 is CASSRLAGDSYEQYF. Written as DNA, the CDR3 is TGTGCCAGCAGTAGGCTAGCGGGAGACTCCTACGAGCAGTACTTC.

The CDR3 is CASSLGLAEIASTDTQYF. CDR3 DNA sequence: TGTGCCAGCAGCCTCGGACTAGCGGAAATCGCTAGCACAGATACGCAGTATTTT. The chain is built from TRBV28 and TRBJ2-3; 10 bases agree with TRBD2. With V trimmed by 6 bases and J by 0 bases, 12 bases remained unmatched. The germline CDR1 and CDR2 sequences are MDHEN and SYDVKM. The CDR3 has 18 amino acids.

This clone was seen a handful of times. The CDR3 loop reads CASSLAGNSNQPQHF. The CDR3 coding sequence is TGTGCCAGCAGCTTAGCGGGGAATAGCAATCAGCCCCAGCATTTT. This chain uses TRBV7-2 with TRBJ1-5; D is uncertain. The V gene's germline CDR1 is SGHTA and CDR2 FQGNSA. Trimming took 0 bases from V and 0 from J, leaving 6 bases between them. The CDR3 is 15 amino acids. Complete variable domain (other parts from reference TRBV7-2 and TRBJ1-5): GAGVSQSPSNKVTEKGKDVELRCDPISGHTALYWYRQSLGQGLEFLIYFQGNSAPDKSGLPSDRFSAERTGGSVSTLTIQRTQQEDSAVYLCASSLAGNSNQPQHFGDGTRLSIL.

Worth noting for this clone: This specimen includes other DNA sequences encoding the same CDR3. CDR3 residues: CASSIGGGYTF. The CDR3 nucleotides are TGTGCCAGTAGTATAGGCGGTGGCTACACCTTC. The chain couples TRBV19 to TRBJ1-2; the D is unclear. CDR1 is LNHDA and CDR2 is SQIVND in the germline V gene (reference sequence). The CDR3 length is 11 residues. Deletions cut 1 base from V and 7 bases from J, with 4 bases between.

J is TRBJ2-1 and V is TRBV11-2, with 13 bases identical to TRBD2. The CDR3 contains 16 residues. V trimming: 6 bases; J trimming: 7 bases; junction bases outside the gene matches: 9. The germline V gene encodes CDR1 SGHAT and CDR2 FQNNGV. CDR3 region: CASRYTGTSGMNEQFF. The CDR3 nucleotides read TGTGCCAGCAGATACACCGGGACTAGCGGGATGAATGAGCAGTTCTTC.

The chain employs TRBV5-5 and TRBJ2-1; either TRBD1 or TRBD2 may supply D (5 bases each). V lost 9 bases and J 8 bases, leaving 24 bases between the germline ends. The CDR3 runs 15 residues. Looked up from germline, CDR1 is SGHKS and CDR2 is YYEKEE (reference sequence). CDR3 protein: CATGRGQGWNDEQFF. The CDR3 DNA is TGTGCCACCGGACGGGGCCAGGGTTGGAACGATGAGCAGTTCTTC. Using reference TRBV5-5 and TRBJ2-1 for the parts outside the CDR3, the full variable domain is DAGVTQSPTHLIKTRGQQVTLRCSPISGHKSVSWYQQVLGQGPQFIFQYYEKEERGRGNFPDRFSARQFPNYSSELNVNALLLGDSALYLCATGRGQGWNDEQFFGPGTRLTVL.

The chain has TRBV4-3 and TRBJ2-7; 7 bases fit TRBD1. With V trimmed by 4 bases and J by 3 bases, 6 bases remained unmatched. This CDR3 spans 14 amino acids. Per the germline V gene, CDR1 is LGHNA and CDR2 is YSLEER. The CDR3 is CASSRTRQGYEQYF. In nucleotides, the CDR3 is TGCGCCAGCAGCCGAACCCGACAGGGCTACGAGCAGTACTTC.

The chain uses TRBV5-1 and TRBJ2-7, with 10 bases identical to TRBD1. The CDR3 totals 15 residues. Looked up from germline, CDR1 is SGHRS and CDR2 is YFSETQ. V trimming: 3 bases; J trimming: 6 bases; junction bases outside the gene matches: 9. This CDR3 is CASSSIGTGVGEQYF. For the CDR3, the DNA is TGCGCCAGCAGCTCTATCGGGACAGGGGTGGGCGAGCAGTACTTC.

This sequence joins TRBV13 and TRBJ2-7, with 11 bases fitting TRBD1. Germline CDR1 reads PRHDT; CDR2 reads FYEKMQ (reference sequence). This CDR3 has 15 amino acids. With 4 bases clipped from V and 6 bases from J, the junction kept 8 bases outside the gene matches. CDR3 coding DNA: TGTGCCAGCAGCTCCCCGGGACAGGGGGGCCTCGAGCAGTACTTC. This sequence encodes CASSSPGQGGLEQYF. Full variable domain (missing parts from reference TRBV13 and TRBJ2-7): AAGVIQSPRHLIKEKRETATLKCYPIPRHDTVYWYQQGPGQDPQFLISFYEKMQSDKGSIPDRFSAQQFSDYHSELNMSSLELGDSALYFCASSSPGQGGLEQYFGPGTRLTVT.

The sample holds a few counts of this clone. V and J are TRBV7-9 and TRBJ1-1, with D possibly TRBD1 on 6 matching bases. Germline V lookup: CDR1 SEHNR, CDR2 FQNEAQ (reference sequence). The V and J ends lost 7 bases and 4 bases respectively, with 13 bases between them. The CDR3 length is 13 residues. DNA for the CDR3: TGTGCCAGCACCCCCAGGGGTGGCACTGAAGCTTTCTTT. Amino acids: CASTPRGGTEAFF. The full variable domain, with the rest looked up from reference TRBV7-9 and TRBJ1-1, is DTGVSQNPRHKITKRGQNVTFRCDPISEHNRLYWYRQTLGQGPEFLTYFQNEAQLEKSRLLSDRFSAERPKGSFSTLEIQRTEQGDSAMYLCASTPRGGTEAFFGQGTRLTVV.

The gene calls are TRBV5-1 and TRBJ2-2; D is perhaps TRBD1 (5 bases). Looked up from germline, CDR1 is SGHRS and CDR2 is YFSETQ. The CDR3 extends over 15 amino acids. Trimming pared 9 bases from V and 0 bases from J, leaving 15 bases between. The CDR3 here is CATAAAGTNTGELFF. DNA for the CDR3: TGCGCCACAGCCGCCGCAGGGACGAACACCGGGGAGCTGTTTTTT.

The chain links TRBV14 to TRBJ2-7; 10 positions agree with TRBD2. The germline CDR1 and CDR2 sequences are SGHDN and FVKESK. CDR3 size: 15 residues. V trimming: 0 bases; J trimming: 2 bases; junction bases outside the gene matches: 1. The CDR3 spells CASSQELAGPYEQYF. In DNA, the CDR3 is TGTGCCAGCAGCCAAGAACTAGCGGGGCCCTACGAGCAGTACTTC.